This passage covers 25 T cell receptor beta chains from one sample sequenced in a study of identical twins' blood T cells. TCRdb reanalysed the 5' RACE reads using MiXCR and keeps one entry per CDR3 protein. The profile shows 350,000 to 400,000 distinct CDR3 sequences, roughly 27% of them singletons. Sequencing input: PBMCs. These receptors originate from a woman aged 18-49 years in good health.

This clonotype turned up a few times. This chain connects TRBV7-2 to TRBJ1-2, with D possibly matching TRBD1 (5 bases). This CDR3 is built from 14 residues. Germline V lookup: CDR1 SGHTA, CDR2 FQGNSA. V lost 2 bases, J lost 1 base, and 8 bases lay in between. CDR3 residues: CASSLSRDNYGYTF. The DNA for the CDR3 is TGTGCCAGCAGCTTATCCAGGGATAACTATGGCTACACCTTC.

The V call is TRBV12-3 or TRBV12-4, the J call TRBJ2-1, with a tentative D call TRBD2 (5 bases). The CDR3 runs to 12 residues. V was shortened by 5 bases and J by 5 bases, with 7 bases between the two germline ends. Written as DNA, the CDR3 is TGTGCCAGCAGTCCGAGGGACAATGAGCAGTTCTTC. This encodes CASSPRDNEQFF.

This clonotype appeared many times. J is TRBJ1-1 and V is TRBV29-1, with D maybe TRBD1 (6 bases). CDR3 size: 11 residues. The germline V gene has CDR1 SQVTM and CDR2 ANQGSEA. Trimming took off 4 bases at V and 6 bases at J, with 9 bases between the two ends. CDR3: CSVVRGAEAFF. Written as DNA, the CDR3 is TGCAGCGTTGTCAGGGGAGCTGAAGCTTTCTTT.

This clonotype was picked up one time. This chain joins TRBV3-1 and TRBJ1-2; D gene uncertain. Germline V CDR1 and CDR2: LGHDT, YNNKEL (reference sequence). The CDR3 consists of 13 residues. The V and J ends lost 4 bases and 7 bases respectively, with 13 bases between them. The CDR3 nucleotides are TGTGCCAGCAGCCCCTCCGGTTTCTCTGGCTACACCTTC. This gives the protein CASSPSGFSGYTF.

This sequence joins TRBV20-1 and TRBJ1-2; D is possibly TRBD1 (5 bases). Germline loops: CDR1 DFQATT, CDR2 SNEGSKA (reference sequence). V was shortened by 5 bases and J by 2 bases, with 15 bases between the two germline ends. This CDR3 has 14 residues. For the CDR3, the DNA is TGCAGTGCTTTCGGGACGTCAGGCAACTATGGCTACACCTTC. Protein sequence: CSAFGTSGNYGYTF.

The chain uses TRBV5-1 and TRBJ1-1; 8 bases map to TRBD1. The germline V gene has CDR1 SGHRS and CDR2 YFSETQ. J was trimmed by 4 bases and V by 2 bases; bases with no gene match: 13. The CDR3 is 17 amino acids. The CDR3 sequence is CASSFDGQGGVSTEAFF. The CDR3 coding sequence is TGCGCCAGCAGCTTTGACGGACAGGGAGGTGTTTCCACTGAAGCTTTCTTT.

There are a few counts of this clonotype. The rearrangement joins TRBV4-3 to TRBJ1-5; D unresolved. CDR3 length: 13 amino acids. The ends were cut back, 4 bases at V and 5 bases at J, with 9 bases in the middle. CDR1 is LGHNA and CDR2 is YSLEER in the germline V gene. CDR3 sequence: CASSRGLYQPQHF. The CDR3 DNA sequence: TGCGCCAGCAGCCGAGGACTTTATCAGCCCCAGCATTTT.

The rearrangement uses TRBV6-5 and TRBJ1-4; D ambiguous. Germline V gene lookup returns CDR1 MNHEY and CDR2 SVGAGI. The CDR3 has 15 amino acids. Trimming removed 4 bases at V and 0 bases at J, with 9 bases between. CDR3 protein: CASSFVEATNEKLFF. The CDR3 DNA follows: TGTGCCAGCAGTTTCGTGGAGGCAACTAATGAAAAACTGTTTTTT.

This clonotype has more than one count but fewer than ten. This chain links TRBV25-1 with TRBJ2-1, with 8 bases aligning to TRBD1. This CDR3 comprises 17 residues. The germline CDR1 and CDR2 sequences are MGHDK and SYGVNS. V gave up 5 bases and J gave up 0 bases; unmatched junction bases: 9. The CDR3, as DNA: TGTGCCAGCAGTCCTCTTACAGGGGGAGGCTCCTACAATGAGCAGTTCTTC. Translated: CASSPLTGGGSYNEQFF. The variable domain in full, with the rest retrieved from reference TRBV25-1 and TRBJ2-1, is EADIYQTPRYLVIGTGKKITLECSQTMGHDKMYWYQQDPGMELHLIHYSYGVNSTEKGDLSSESTVSRIRTEHFPLTLESARPSHTSQYLCASSPLTGGGSYNEQFFGPGTRLTVL.

The gene calls are TRBV20-1 and TRBJ2-4; 8 bases align to TRBD1. The CDR3 consists of 15 residues. Germline CDR1 DFQATT, CDR2 SNEGSKA (reference sequence). V shed 1 base, J shed 3 bases, and the junction held 5 bases outside the gene matches. The CDR3 sequence: CSARAPGQVKNIQYF. The CDR3 region has the DNA TGCAGTGCTAGAGCCCCGGGACAGGTCAAAAACATTCAGTACTTC.

The rearrangement uses TRBV6-5 and TRBJ1-5; unclear D gene. Germline CDR1 is MNHEY and CDR2 is SVGAGI. This CDR3 is 13 amino acids long. Deletions cut 4 bases from V and 5 bases from J, with 9 bases between. The CDR3 loop is CASSSRVDQPQHF. CDR3 DNA: TGTGCCAGCAGTTCCCGGGTAGATCAGCCCCAGCATTTT.

The sample holds a few counts of this clonotype. The chain recombines TRBV3-1 with TRBJ2-1; D might be TRBD2 (5 bases). Trimming took off 1 base at V and 8 bases at J, with 9 bases between the two ends. Germline loops: CDR1 LGHDT, CDR2 YNNKEL (reference sequence). This CDR3 has 13 residues. Here the CDR3 reads CASSQGAGDEQFF. The CDR3 nucleotides are TGTGCCAGCAGCCAAGGAGCCGGGGATGAGCAGTTCTTC.

The chain links TRBV19 to TRBJ2-5; 8 nucleotides line up with TRBD1. The J segment lost 3 bases and the V segment lost 6 bases, leaving 9 bases of the junction unmatched. The CDR3 is 15 residues long. Germline V lookup: CDR1 LNHDA, CDR2 SQIVND (reference sequence). CDR3 bases: TGTGCCAGTAGGCAGGGGGCAAGGTGGGAAGAGACCCAGTACTTC. Amino acids: CASRQGARWEETQYF.

This clonotype has more than one count but fewer than ten. CDR3 region: CASRSDRDTGELFF. CDR3 DNA sequence: TGCGCCAGCCGATCCGACAGGGACACCGGGGAGCTGTTTTTT. The chain joins TRBV5-1 to TRBJ2-2; 7 bases align to TRBD1. CDR1 and CDR2 from the germline V gene are SGHRS and YFSETQ. V lost 7 bases and J lost 3; bases outside the gene matches: 6. The CDR3 is 14 residues long.

The V and J genes are TRBV5-1 and TRBJ1-3; D might be TRBD1 (5 bases). The CDR3 has 15 amino acids. Germline-derived CDR1 and CDR2 are SGHRS and YFSETQ. V lost 3 bases and J 4 bases, leaving 14 bases between the germline ends. The CDR3 coding sequence is TGCGCCAGCAGCTATAGCGGGGGTCACGGAAACACCATATATTTT. Protein: CASSYSGGHGNTIYF.

This clonotype was detected only a few times. In DNA form, the CDR3 reads TGTGCCATTTCACGGACTAGCGGTCCCTACGAGCAGTACTTC. This translates into CAISRTSGPYEQYF. The rearrangement joins TRBV10-3 to TRBJ2-7; TRBD2 matches at 10 bases. This CDR3 is built from 14 residues. CDR1 and CDR2 from the germline V gene are ENHRY and SYGVKD. V lost 9 bases and J lost 2; bases outside the gene matches: 7.

Points on this clonotype: This sequence may be a read error, since a much larger clone differs from it by one base. The J gene is TRBJ1-1, the V gene TRBV7-9; D possibly corresponds to TRBD1 (6 bases). Per germline, CDR1 SEHNR and CDR2 FQNEAQ (reference sequence). The CDR3 runs to 15 residues. The CDR3 bases are TGTACCAGCAGCCTACGGGACACCACGAACACTGAAGCTTTCTTT. It yields the protein CTSSLRDTTNTEAFF. Variable domain in full (rest from reference TRBV7-9 and TRBJ1-1): DTGVSQNPRHKITKRGQNVTFRCDPISEHNRLYWYRQTLGQGPEFLTYFQNEAQLEKSRLLSDRFSAERPKGSFSTLEIQRTEQGDSAMYLCTSSLRDTTNTEAFFGQGTRLTVV.

The chain links TRBV7-8 to TRBJ2-2, with D unresolved. V lost 1 base and J lost 4, with 10 bases in between. Germline V gene data show CDR1 as SGHVS and CDR2 as FQNEAQ. This CDR3 region has 15 residues. For the CDR3, the DNA is TGTGCCAGCAGCTTAGGCGGTATCACCACCGGGGAGCTGTTTTTT. This sequence encodes CASSLGGITTGELFF.

This clonotype was observed a handful of times. The chain recombines TRBV19 with TRBJ2-1, with 11 bases aligning to TRBD2. There are 15 residues in the CDR3. Germline CDR1 is LNHDA and CDR2 is SQIVND (reference sequence). Losses at the gene ends were 3 bases for V and 3 bases for J; bases not matched to a gene: 1. The CDR3 DNA follows: TGTGCCAGTAGTATGACTAGCGGGGACTACAATGAGCAGTTCTTC. It encodes CASSMTSGDYNEQFF. The entire variable domain, with the rest obtained from reference TRBV19 and TRBJ2-1, is as follows: DGGITQSPKYLFRKEGQNVTLSCEQNLNHDAMYWYRQDPGQGLRLIYYSQIVNDFQKGDIAEGYSVSREKKESFPLTVTSAQKNPTAFYLCASSMTSGDYNEQFFGPGTRLTVL.

The V call is TRBV9, the J call TRBJ2-1; D tentatively fits TRBD1 or TRBD2 (5 bases each). This CDR3 comprises 15 residues. Germline V lookup: CDR1 SGDLS, CDR2 YYNGEE. V gave up 4 bases and J gave up 2 bases, with 13 bases separating them. The CDR3 DNA follows: TGTGCCAGCAGCTTCTGGGACGGCGCCTACAATGAGCAGTTCTTC. Translating gives CASSFWDGAYNEQFF. The full variable domain, with the rest looked up from reference TRBV9 and TRBJ2-1, is DSGVTQTPKHLITATGQRVTLRCSPRSGDLSVYWYQQSLDQGLQFLIQYYNGEERAKGNILERFSAQQFPDLHSELNLSSLELGDSALYFCASSFWDGAYNEQFFGPGTRLTVL.

The chain is built from TRBV4-3 and TRBJ1-2; D possibly corresponds to TRBD1 (6 bases). Trimming cost V 0 bases and J 2 bases, with 10 bases left between them. This CDR3 comprises 15 residues. CDR1 LGHNA and CDR2 YSLEER come from the germline V gene. DNA of the CDR3: TGCGCCAGCAGCCAAGATTTACAGGGCAACTATGGCTACACCTTC. This gives the protein CASSQDLQGNYGYTF.

This sequence joins TRBV20-1 and TRBJ2-1; 11 bases fit TRBD2. V shed 3 bases and J 1 base; nucleotides not matched to a gene: 14. This CDR3 has 19 residues. Germline V lookup: CDR1 DFQATT, CDR2 SNEGSKA (reference sequence). CDR3 in DNA: TGCAGTGCTAGGGATTCAACTCCTAGCGGGAGGCGGTCCTACAATGAGCAGTTCTTC. It is translated as CSARDSTPSGRRSYNEQFF.

About this clonotype itself: One base away lies a much larger clone, so this may be a sequencing read error. The chain has TRBV29-1 and TRBJ2-1; D is uncertain. V was trimmed by 1 base and J by 6 bases, leaving 7 bases between them. The CDR3 covers 12 residues. Germline CDR1 SQVTM, CDR2 ANQGSEA. CDR3: CSVEGRCNEQFF. CDR3 DNA sequence: TGCAGCGTTGAAGGGAGATGCAATGAGCAGTTCTTC.

A few counts support this clonotype. The V gene is TRBV7-2, the J gene TRBJ1-2; D uncertain. The CDR3 runs 15 residues. The V and J ends lost 0 bases and 1 base respectively, with 9 bases between them. The germline gives CDR1 SGHTA, CDR2 FQGNSA. In DNA, the CDR3 is TGTGCCAGCAGCTTAGCGCCCCATCGTAACTATGGCTACACCTTC. Protein: CASSLAPHRNYGYTF. The entire variable domain, with the rest obtained from reference TRBV7-2 and TRBJ1-2, is as follows: GAGVSQSPSNKVTEKGKDVELRCDPISGHTALYWYRQSLGQGLEFLIYFQGNSAPDKSGLPSDRFSAERTGGSVSTLTIQRTQQEDSAVYLCASSLAPHRNYGYTFGSGTRLTVV.

This clonotype was seen more than once but under ten times. The rearrangement joins TRBV19 to TRBJ2-7; D gene unclear. The germline CDR1 and CDR2 sequences are LNHDA and SQIVND (reference sequence). The V end lost 5 bases, the J end lost 1 base, and 15 bases lay between the germline ends. CDR3 length: 15 amino acids. Here the CDR3 reads CASSFSAGVSYEQYF. CDR3 nucleotide sequence: TGTGCCAGTAGTTTCTCGGCTGGGGTTTCCTACGAGCAGTACTTC.